The present entry profiles one T cell receptor (beta chain) with its context. This CDR3 comprises 14 residues. Per the germline V gene, CDR1 is SGHTS and CDR2 is YDEGEE. Trimming took off 1 base at V and 0 bases at J, with 8 bases between the two ends. Sequencing was performed with immunoSEQ multiplex PCR; in TCRdb, only in-frame clones are kept and a portion is missing. The data contain approximately 150,000 clones, roughly 90% of them seen just once; the ten biggest clones take up under 4.5%. This specimen comes from a study of blood T cell repertoires in COVID-19. The V gene is TRBV5-8, the J gene TRBJ2-7; no reliable D call. This receptor was taken from a woman in her 70s with acute or convalescent COVID-19. The sequenced sample consisted of peripheral blood. The CDR3 nucleotides read TGTGCCAGCAGCTTGTCGACTGCCTCCTACGAGCAGTACTTC. It specifies CASSLSTASYEQYF.